The 21 T cell receptor beta chains reported below all come from one sample, sequenced in a study of blood T cell repertoires in COVID-19. Data came from immunoSEQ multiplex PCR; TCRdb stores just in-frame clones and leaves some out. The sample includes some 120,000 clones, roughly 90% seen only once; the top ten take less than 8%. Material for sequencing was peripheral blood. These receptors all come from a man aged 45-60 years with acute or convalescent COVID-19.

This chain uses TRBV23-1 with TRBJ2-5; tentatively, D is TRBD1 (5 bases). TRBV23-1 is filed as an ORF, its function uncertain. V lost 3 bases to trimming and J lost 4 bases, with 12 bases between them. This CDR3 region has 14 residues. The CDR3 DNA sequence: TGCGCCAGCAGTCATAGGGGAAGGCGAGAGACCCAGTACTTC. Protein product: CASSHRGRRETQYF.

This clone was counted only a few times. This chain links TRBV9 with TRBJ1-2; TRBD1 might be the D (5 bases). The V and J ends lost 4 bases and 2 bases respectively, with 21 bases between them. Per the germline V gene, CDR1 is SGDLS and CDR2 is YYNGEE. The CDR3 covers 17 residues. The CDR3 protein is CASSLRQGGMRNYGYTF. Here the CDR3 DNA reads TGTGCCAGCAGCTTGAGGCAGGGCGGAATGCGGAACTATGGCTACACCTTC.

The V call is TRBV19, the J call TRBJ2-2; 11 bases align to TRBD2. Looked up from germline, CDR1 is LNHDA and CDR2 is SQIVND (reference sequence). V gave up 2 bases and J gave up 3 bases; unmatched junction bases: 8. The CDR3 has 18 amino acids. For the CDR3, the DNA is TGTGCCAGTAGTATATCGAGACTAGCGGGAAGGGACACCGGGGAGCTGTTTTTT. Protein sequence: CASSISRLAGRDTGELFF. Full variable domain (missing parts from reference TRBV19 and TRBJ2-2): DGGITQSPKYLFRKEGQNVTLSCEQNLNHDAMYWYRQDPGQGLRLIYYSQIVNDFQKGDIAEGYSVSREKKESFPLTVTSAQKNPTAFYLCASSISRLAGRDTGELFFGEGSRLTVL.

This chain links TRBV2 with TRBJ1-4; no clear D gene. This CDR3 spans 12 amino acids. Trimming pared 2 bases from V and 8 bases from J, leaving 6 bases between. Germline values: CDR1 SNHLY, CDR2 FYNNEI. CDR3 residues: CASSEWAEKLFF. CDR3 in DNA: TGTGCCAGCAGTGAATGGGCCGAAAAACTGTTTTTT.

In this sample, this clone turned up a few times. V gene TRBV12-3 or TRBV12-4 combines with J gene TRBJ1-5; D is uncertain. The CDR3 has 13 residues. Trimming pared 6 bases from V and 3 bases from J, leaving 9 bases between. The CDR3 protein is CASSLGFNQPQHF. The CDR3 coding sequence is TGTGCCAGCAGCCTTGGCTTCAATCAGCCCCAGCATTTT.

The chain joins TRBV6-5 to TRBJ1-3; 7 positions agree with TRBD1. CDR1 MNHEY and CDR2 SVGAGI come from the germline V gene. The CDR3 is made up of 15 amino acids. V lost 2 bases and J lost 3; bases outside the gene matches: 4. The CDR3 nucleotides read TGTGCCAGCAGTTACCAAGGACAGGTTGGAAACACCATATATTTT. This codes for CASSYQGQVGNTIYF.

V and J are TRBV19 and TRBJ2-7; 9 bases match TRBD1. The V gene's germline CDR1 is LNHDA and CDR2 SQIVND (reference sequence). The CDR3 is 14 residues long. The V and J ends lost 6 bases and 2 bases, in that order; junction bases with no gene match: 5. The CDR3 sequence is CASSPGTGTYEQYF. For the CDR3, the DNA is TGTGCCAGTAGCCCCGGGACAGGGACCTACGAGCAGTACTTC.

The chain links TRBV5-4 to TRBJ2-1, with 8 positions matching TRBD2. The ends lost 2 bases at V and 8 bases at J; junction bases unmatched: 9. The CDR3 spans 15 residues. Germline V CDR1 and CDR2: SGHNT, YYREEE (reference sequence). CDR3 nucleotide sequence: TGTGCCAGCAGCTTAGCGGGGGCCCGCTTCCATGAGCAGTTCTTC. Amino acids: CASSLAGARFHEQFF.

The chain has TRBV11-1 and TRBJ2-7; TRBD2 matches at 7 bases. The CDR3 is 14 residues long. J lost 1 base, V lost 8 bases, and 8 bases had no gene match. Germline loops: CDR1 SGHAT, CDR2 FQDESV (reference sequence). The CDR3 DNA sequence: TGTGCCAGCGGCCGGGACTACCTATCCTACGAGCAGTACTTC. It codes for CASGRDYLSYEQYF.

The chain is built from TRBV27 and TRBJ2-1; D is uncertain. This CDR3 is built from 14 residues. Germline CDR1 is MNHEY and CDR2 is SMNVEV (reference sequence). Deletions cut 2 bases from V and 4 bases from J, with 9 bases between. CDR3 sequence (DNA): TGTGCCAGCAGTTTAATGGCATTTTACAATGAGCAGTTCTTC. This sequence encodes CASSLMAFYNEQFF.

CDR3: CASSQEWAGVGLTPYQPQHF. The CDR3 nucleotides are TGTGCCAGCAGCCAAGAATGGGCAGGGGTCGGCTTAACCCCTTATCAGCCCCAGCATTTT. V is TRBV3-1 (or the pseudogene TRBV3-2) and J is TRBJ1-5; the D gene is possibly TRBD1 (6 bases). The CDR3 has 20 residues. The germline CDR1 and CDR2 sequences are LGHDT and YNNKEL (reference sequence). Trimming removed 0 bases at V and 5 bases at J, with 26 bases between.

V and J are TRBV7-9 and TRBJ1-5; maybe TRBD1 (5 bases). The germline V gene encodes CDR1 SEHNR and CDR2 FQNEAQ (reference sequence). Trimming removed 3 bases at V and 7 bases at J, with 13 bases between. This CDR3 has 14 amino acids. The DNA of the CDR3 is TGTGCCAGCAGCTTCGGGGGGATTCACCAGCCCCAGCATTTT. This gives the protein CASSFGGIHQPQHF.

The V call is TRBV5-5, the J call TRBJ2-7, with D perhaps matching TRBD2 (6 bases). Germline V gene sequence: CDR1 SGHKS, CDR2 YYEKEE (reference sequence). This CDR3 comprises 14 residues. Trimming took off 2 bases at V and 5 bases at J, with 14 bases between the two ends. CDR3 region: CASSFAGYEDEQYF. CDR3 DNA: TGTGCCAGCAGCTTTGCGGGGTACGAGGACGAGCAGTACTTC.

This rearrangement joins TRBV2 to TRBJ2-1; 8 bases map to TRBD2. Trimming cost V 6 bases and J 15 bases; bases outside gene matches: 7. The CDR3 has 11 residues. In germline, CDR1 is SNHLY, CDR2 FYNNEI. The CDR3 DNA is TGTGCCAGCAGCAAGCGGGAGATGGGGTTCTTC. Translation: CASSKREMGFF. Full variable domain (outside the CDR3, taken from reference TRBV2 and TRBJ2-1): EPEVTQTPSHQVTQMGQEVILRCVPISNHLYFYWYRQILGQKVEFLVSFYNNEISEKSEIFDDQFSVERPDGSNFTLKIRSTKLEDSAMYFCASSKREMGFFGPGTRLTVL.

The chain joins TRBV18 to TRBJ1-3; D ambiguous. Germline CDR1 is KGHSH and CDR2 is LQKENI. The CDR3 extends over 14 amino acids. V lost 3 bases and J lost 0, with 6 bases in between. In nucleotides, the CDR3 is TGTGCCAGCTCACCCGCAGGCTCTGGAAACACCATATATTTT. Its protein product is CASSPAGSGNTIYF.

The chain employs TRBV10-2 and TRBJ2-3, with a tentative D call TRBD1 (6 bases). CDR3 length: 13 residues. Germline lookup yields CDR1 WSHSY and CDR2 SAAADI. Deletions cut 6 bases from V and 6 bases from J, with 13 bases between. The CDR3 DNA sequence: TGCGCCAGCAGGGGCAGGGGCCCGGATACGCAGTATTTT. Protein sequence: CASRGRGPDTQYF.

This chain connects TRBV24-1 to TRBJ2-1; perhaps TRBD2 as D (5 bases). This CDR3 contains 16 residues. The ends were cut back, 3 bases at V and 4 bases at J, with 15 bases in the middle. CDR1 KGHDR and CDR2 SFDVKD come from the germline V gene. CDR3 coding DNA: TGTGCCACCAGTGATGCCCGTATCGGGGAATACAATGAGCAGTTCTTC. Amino acid sequence: CATSDARIGEYNEQFF.

The chain recombines TRBV4-3 with TRBJ1-2; unclear D gene. The germline V and J ends were trimmed by 0 bases and 0 bases, with 5 bases remaining between them. Germline CDR1 reads LGHNA; CDR2 reads YSLEER. The CDR3 spans 14 residues. The CDR3 coding sequence is TGCGCCAGCAGCCAAGATACAGCTAACTATGGCTACACCTTC. Protein product: CASSQDTANYGYTF.

The chain joins TRBV19 to TRBJ1-5; a possible D gene is TRBD1 (5 bases). Trimming stripped 4 bases from V and 3 bases from J, with 10 bases between. CDR3 size: 14 residues. Germline CDR1 is LNHDA and CDR2 is SQIVND (reference sequence). CDR3 sequence (DNA): TGTGCCAGTAGTACGCGGGGACCCAATCAGCCCCAGCATTTT. This sequence encodes CASSTRGPNQPQHF.

The chain recombines TRBV3-1 (or the pseudogene TRBV3-2) with TRBJ2-3; TRBD2 matches 11 bases. The V and J ends lost 1 base and 4 bases, in that order; junction bases with no gene match: 4. The length of the CDR3 is 16 residues. Germline V gene sequence: CDR1 LGHDT, CDR2 YNNKEL (reference sequence). The CDR3 DNA follows: TGTGCCAGCAGCCAAGTTACTAGCGGGAGCGCAGATACGCAGTATTTT. Its translation is CASSQVTSGSADTQYF.

The V gene is TRBV29-1, the J gene TRBJ1-5; D is undetermined. CDR3 length equals 15 residues. Germline CDR1 is SQVTM and CDR2 is ANQGSEA. Trimming removed 6 bases from V and 0 bases from J, with 15 bases in between. DNA of the CDR3: TGCAGCGTCCTCATCACGGGATCTAGCAATCAGCCCCAGCATTTT. Translated, it gives CSVLITGSSNQPQHF.